This is a list of T cell receptor beta chains from one sample in a study of identical twins. TCRdb reanalysed the 5' RACE reads using MiXCR and keeps one entry per CDR3 protein. The data contain hundreds of thousands of distinct CDR3 sequences, around a sixth of them singletons. These data are also associated with another study on T cells expressing NK-cell markers.

Sequencing was carried out using PBMCs. These receptors were obtained from a woman under 30 in good health. Both conserved end residues are part of each CDR3. A D gene is named only where the DNA matches it firmly. Clone size is shown for a subset of rows, as once, few, many or a class of expanded clone.

j_call clone_size v_call d_call cdr3_aa cdr3_nt
TRBJ2-5 - TRBV7-2 TRBD1 CASSLRQGRYQETQYF TGTGCCAGCAGCTTAAGACAGGGAAGGTACCAAGAGACCCAGTACTTC
TRBJ1-2 few TRBV7-9 TRBD1 CASSLALVGGGGGYTF TGTGCCAGCAGCTTAGCGCTGGTAGGGGGCGGTGGTGGCTACACCTTC
TRBJ2-1 - TRBV12-3/TRBV12-4 TRBD2 CACSLSFLAGSSYNEQFF TGTGCCTGCAGTTTATCGTTTTTAGCGGGGAGCTCCTACAATGAGCAGTTCTTC
TRBJ2-6 - TRBV30 - CAWSRDLGANVLTF TGTGCCTGGAGTCGTGACCTTGGGGCCAACGTCCTGACTTTC
TRBJ2-3 - TRBV12-3/TRBV12-4 - CASSYRNSPMTTDTQYF TGTGCCAGCAGTTATAGAAATAGTCCTATGACCACAGATACGCAGTATTTT
TRBJ1-2 - TRBV14 - CASSQTAGYGYTF TGTGCCAGCAGCCAAACGGCGGGCTATGGCTACACCTTC
TRBJ1-1 few TRBV5-1 - CASSTTRPGDTEAFF TGCGCCAGCAGCACCACTCGTCCCGGGGACACTGAAGCTTTCTTT
TRBJ1-2 - TRBV9 - CASSRPAGDGYTF TGTGCCAGCAGTCGACCGGCCGGAGATGGCTACACCTTC
TRBJ2-7 - TRBV4-3 - CASSQVQGGEQYF TGCGCCAGCAGCCAAGTTCAGGGTGGCGAGCAGTACTTC
TRBJ2-2 - TRBV20-1 TRBD1 CSAPGGAVTGELFF TGCAGTGCCCCAGGGGGAGCTGTCACCGGGGAGCTGTTTTTT
TRBJ2-7 - TRBV20-1 - CSARQGAKGEQYF TGCAGTGCTAGACAGGGCGCCAAGGGCGAGCAGTACTTC
TRBJ1-2 many TRBV12-3/TRBV12-4 - CATLGEGGYTF TGTGCCACCTTAGGGGAGGGCGGCTACACCTTC
TRBJ2-7 - TRBV20-1 TRBD1 CSALRDSKPYEQYF TGCAGTGCCCTCCGGGACAGCAAACCTTACGAGCAGTACTTC
TRBJ2-7 - TRBV5-5 TRBD2 CASSTSAGGHYEQYF TGTGCCAGCAGCACCAGTGCGGGGGGGCACTACGAGCAGTACTTC
TRBJ2-1 - TRBV6-1 TRBD2 CAIYSGSSYNEQFF TGTGCCATTTATAGCGGGAGCTCCTACAATGAGCAGTTCTTC
TRBJ2-7 many TRBV19 TRBD2 CASSTPEAGAVSEQYF TGTGCCAGTAGTACCCCGGAGGCGGGAGCGGTGAGCGAGCAGTACTTC
TRBJ1-1 few TRBV7-6 - CASSLGIGGHAEAFF TGTGCCAGCAGCTTAGGGATTGGGGGGCACGCTGAAGCTTTCTTT
TRBJ2-5 few TRBV18 - CASSLLWETQYF TGTGCCAGCTCACTGTTATGGGAGACCCAGTACTTC
TRBJ1-5 many TRBV28 - CASSLFGQPQHF TGTGCCAGCAGTTTATTTGGTCAGCCCCAGCATTTT
TRBJ1-5 - TRBV28 - CASSLPRDYQPQHF TGTGCCAGCAGTCTACCCAGGGATTATCAGCCCCAGCATTTT
TRBJ1-2 - TRBV11-1 - CASGHSYGYTF TGTGCCAGTGGACACAGCTATGGCTACACCTTC
TRBJ2-1 - TRBV24-1 - CATSGPRGEQFF TGTGCCACCAGTGGCCCAAGAGGTGAGCAGTTCTTC
TRBJ1-1 few TRBV6-5 - CASSYGREAEAFF TGTGCCAGCAGTTATGGAAGGGAGGCTGAAGCTTTCTTT
TRBJ2-1 - TRBV7-6 - CASSLVGGHYNEQFF TGTGCCAGCAGCTTAGTCGGGGGACATTACAATGAGCAGTTCTTC
TRBJ1-3 few TRBV12-3/TRBV12-4 - CASRGLKRSTIYF TGTGCCAGCCGCGGACTGAAAAGAAGCACCATATATTTT
TRBJ2-1 - TRBV5-1 TRBD2 CASRKGRTSAEQFF TGCGCCAGCAGAAAGGGGAGAACTAGCGCTGAGCAGTTCTTC
TRBJ2-3 many TRBV20-1 - CSATYSGLSTDTQYF TGCAGTGCTACGTATAGCGGACTTAGCACAGATACGCAGTATTTT
TRBJ2-5 - TRBV4-2 TRBD1 CASSKTGLRGPLQETQYF TGTGCCAGCAGTAAGACGGGACTCAGGGGGCCGTTACAAGAGACCCAGTACTTC
TRBJ2-5 few TRBV6-4 TRBD2 CAGGGLAGQETQYF TGTGCCGGCGGCGGACTAGCGGGGCAAGAGACCCAGTACTTC
TRBJ1-5 - TRBV12-3/TRBV12-4 - CASSPTEDQPQHF TGTGCCAGCAGCCCGACAGAAGATCAGCCCCAGCATTTT
TRBJ2-1 - TRBV30 - CAWSELGEQFF TGTGCCTGGAGTGAACTGGGTGAGCAGTTCTTC
TRBJ2-7 - TRBV5-6 - CASSLQEQYF TGTGCCAGCAGCTTGCAGGAGCAGTACTTC
TRBJ1-1 - TRBV5-1 - CASGQGPRSEAFF TGCGCCAGCGGGCAGGGGCCCCGAAGTGAAGCTTTCTTT
TRBJ2-7 - TRBV6-5 - CASSYHGGGYEQYF TGTGCCAGCAGTTACCATGGTGGGGGTTACGAGCAGTACTTC
TRBJ2-3 - TRBV7-2 - CASSPWGGSTDTQYF TGTGCCAGCAGCCCATGGGGAGGTAGCACAGATACGCAGTATTTT
TRBJ2-3 few TRBV9 TRBD2 CASSVGNAGDTDTQYF TGTGCCAGCAGCGTAGGTAATGCGGGGGACACAGATACGCAGTATTTT
TRBJ2-7 few TRBV11-2 TRBD2 CASSLTSGGADEQYF TGTGCCAGCAGCCTGACTAGCGGGGGGGCCGACGAGCAGTACTTC
TRBJ2-7 - TRBV7-2 - CASSGTRSEQYF TGTGCCAGCTCAGGCACCCGATCCGAGCAGTACTTC
TRBJ2-1 - TRBV12-3/TRBV12-4 TRBD2 CASSWRTSGGNNEQFF TGTGCCAGCAGTTGGCGGACTAGCGGGGGCAACAATGAGCAGTTCTTC
TRBJ2-1 - TRBV18 TRBD2 CASSAGLVHNEQFF TGTGCCAGCTCGGCGGGACTAGTCCACAATGAGCAGTTCTTC
TRBJ2-7 - TRBV27 - CASSLLSSGDEQYF TGTGCCAGCAGTTTATTATCCTCAGGAGACGAGCAGTACTTC
TRBJ1-4 - TRBV12-3/TRBV12-4 TRBD1 CASTITGGDQKLFF TGTGCCAGCACCATTACAGGGGGGGATCAAAAACTGTTTTTT
TRBJ2-3 - TRBV7-9 - CASSLGHNTDTQYF TGTGCCAGCAGCCTGGGACATAACACAGATACGCAGTATTTT
TRBJ1-2 few TRBV7-9 - CASSPPQGGYTF TGTGCCAGCAGCCCTCCACAGGGTGGCTACACCTTC
TRBJ1-1 - TRBV7-9 - CASSEGRSTEAFF TGTGCCAGCAGCGAGGGACGTAGCACTGAAGCTTTCTTT
TRBJ2-3 few TRBV2 TRBD2 CASSQGTSGKADTQYF TGTGCCAGCAGCCAAGGGACTAGCGGGAAAGCAGATACGCAGTATTTT
TRBJ2-7 - TRBV9 TRBD2 CASSSRTSGRYYEQYF TGTGCCAGCAGCTCGCGGACTAGCGGGAGGTATTACGAGCAGTACTTC
TRBJ1-5 - TRBV7-2 TRBD1 CASSLSGTGFSSNQPQHF TGTGCCAGCAGCTTATCGGGGACAGGCTTTTCTAGCAATCAGCCCCAGCATTTT